This TCR beta chain was recovered during a study of breast tumors, draining lymph nodes, adjacent tissues. This clonotype was seen ten or more times. Antigen specificity is unknown. Study-wide points: Compared with basal-like, luminal-like tumors shared significantly more repertoire with nontumor tissue. Tumor TCR diversity was below lymph nodes but above nontumor tissue. The lymph node origin of tumor T cells was framed as consistent with a hypothesis, not demonstrated.

This CDR3 region has 15 residues. Looked up from germline, CDR1 is KGHDR and CDR2 is SFDVKD. With 3 bases removed from V and 4 bases from J, the gap between germline ends came to 11 bases. TCRdb independently ran MiXCR on the multiplex PCR reads; one entry per CDR3 protein. The sample holds tens of thousands of distinct CDR3 sequences, around 29% seen once. Samples came from axillary lymph nodes draining the breast cancer. The specimen sequenced was axillary lymph node tissue. This TCR was sampled from a female donor with breast cancer. Some clones in this sample may be carry-over from other donors' samples. The rearrangement joins TRBV24-1 to TRBJ2-2, with a tentative D call TRBD1 (5 bases). CDR3 in DNA: TGTGCCACCAGTGATCCCAGGGTCGTCACCGGGGAGCTGTTTTTT. Its translation is CATSDPRVVTGELFF.